A single sample gave rise to the 14 T cell receptor beta chains below, sequenced in a study of cytomegalovirus exposure and HLA in healthy donors. With 60 Vbeta and 13 Jbeta primers, the PCR was carried out. The method was immunoSEQ multiplex PCR; TCRdb's version includes in-frame clones alone and lacks a portion of them. The data show approximately 130,000 clones, with 65% to 90% seen just once and over 0.95% held by the top ten. Specimen: PBMCs. These receptors were taken from a girl aged 2-10 years in good health and CMV-seronegative.

V is TRBV6-5 and J is TRBJ2-1; TRBD2 might be the D (6 bases). The CDR3 totals 14 residues. Trimming removed 2 bases at V and 5 bases at J, with 10 bases between. CDR1 and CDR2 from the germline V gene are MNHEY and SVGAGI. The CDR3 DNA reads TGTGCCAGCAGTTACCCTAGCGCCCACAATGAGCAGTTCTTC. It encodes CASSYPSAHNEQFF.

This clone was counted a single time. This rearrangement joins TRBV10-2 to TRBJ2-3, with 14 bases aligning to TRBD2. The CDR3 consists of 19 residues. V lost 6 bases and J lost 0; bases outside the gene matches: 11. Germline CDR1 reads WSHSY; CDR2 reads SAAADI. The CDR3 region has the DNA TGCGCCAGCAGAAAAGGACTAGCGGGAGGCGCCGCAAGCACAGATACGCAGTATTTT. This sequence encodes CASRKGLAGGAASTDTQYF.

This clone showed up just once. The chain recombines TRBV25-1 with TRBJ1-4; D possibly corresponds to TRBD1 (6 bases). Per germline, CDR1 MGHDK and CDR2 SYGVNS. The CDR3 loop spans 15 amino acids. V dropped 3 bases and J dropped 7 bases, with 15 bases sitting between them. The CDR3 sequence is CASSDYREIPEKLFF. The CDR3 DNA follows: TGTGCCAGCAGTGACTACAGGGAGATCCCTGAAAAACTGTTTTTT.

This clone appeared once. V and J are TRBV30 and TRBJ2-7; D perhaps matches TRBD2 (5 bases). V shed 1 base and J shed 3 bases, with 16 bases lying between them. This CDR3 region has 15 residues. Germline-derived CDR1 and CDR2 are GTSNPN and SVGIG (reference sequence). The CDR3 protein is CAWSAGRSSGYEQYF. In nucleotides, the CDR3 is TGTGCCTGGAGTGCGGGAAGGTCGAGCGGCTACGAGCAGTACTTC.

This clone was seen a few times. V and J are TRBV28 and TRBJ2-6; a weak D match, TRBD2 (6 bases). The CDR3 length is 15 residues. Germline CDR1 and CDR2: MDHEN and SYDVKM. Trimming took off 5 bases at V and 0 bases at J, with 8 bases between the two ends. Written as DNA, the CDR3 is TGTGCCAGCAGTGGGGGGAGCTCTGGGGCCAACGTCCTGACTTTC. Translated, it gives CASSGGSSGANVLTF.

The chain has TRBV5-4 and TRBJ2-7; 14 bases align to TRBD2. There are 16 residues in the CDR3. Germline CDR1 and CDR2: SGHNT and YYREEE (reference sequence). The trim removed 0 bases at V and 4 bases at J, leaving 3 bases unmatched. This CDR3 is CASSLGGTSGSYEQYF. Written as DNA, the CDR3 is TGTGCCAGCAGCTTGGGTGGGACTAGCGGGAGTTACGAGCAGTACTTC.

The gene calls are TRBV14 and TRBJ1-1, with TRBD1 as a possible D gene (6 bases). The CDR3 sequence is 13 residues long. The germline V and J ends were trimmed by 4 bases and 11 bases, with 17 bases remaining between them. CDR1 and CDR2 (germline): SGHDN, FVKESK. CDR3 DNA sequence: TGTGCCAGCAGCCGCATGACAGGCCTGCGGGCTTTCTTT. Amino acids: CASSRMTGLRAFF. The whole variable domain, remainder taken from reference TRBV14 and TRBJ1-1, is EAGVTQFPSHSVIEKGQTVTLRCDPISGHDNLYWYRRVMGKEIKFLLHFVKESKQDESGMPNNRFLAERTGGTYSTLKVQPAELEDSGVYFCASSRMTGLRAFFGQGTRLTVV.

This chain uses TRBV28 with TRBJ1-1, with D perhaps matching TRBD1 (6 bases). Deletions cut 6 bases from V and 7 bases from J, with 21 bases between. The CDR3 runs 15 residues. Germline V gives CDR1 MDHEN, CDR2 SYDVKM. As DNA, the CDR3 is TGTGCCAGCAGCTCCGACAGGCTCTTAGACTGTGAAGCTTTCTTT. It is translated as CASSSDRLLDCEAFF.

CDR3: CASSQDVAGVGYEQYF. CDR3 DNA sequence: TGCGCCAGCAGCCAAGATGTGGCAGGGGTCGGCTACGAGCAGTACTTC. This sequence joins TRBV4-1 and TRBJ2-7; TRBD1 might be the D (6 bases). Germline lookup yields CDR1 MGHRA and CDR2 YSYEKL. CDR3 length: 16 residues. V lost 0 bases and J lost 3, with 15 bases in between.

The chain has TRBV6-6 and TRBJ2-5; 10 bases agree with TRBD2. The J call is uncertain, as TRBJ2-7 better fits the DNA end. The CDR3 covers 14 residues. Germline values: CDR1 MNHNY, CDR2 SVGAGI (reference sequence). CDR3 amino acids: CASRLLAGINEQYF. DNA of the CDR3: TGTGCCAGCAGACTACTAGCGGGAATAAACGAGCAGTACTTC.

This clone was observed once. The V and J genes are TRBV7-6 and TRBJ1-1; possibly TRBD1 for D (6 bases). Deletions cut 2 bases from V and 6 bases from J, with 13 bases between. In germline, CDR1 is SGHVS, CDR2 FNYEAQ. The CDR3 spans 14 residues. In DNA, the CDR3 is TGTGCCAGCAGCTTAAATACAGGGTTAGCTGAAGCTTTCTTT. It yields the protein CASSLNTGLAEAFF.

This chain connects TRBV4-1 to TRBJ1-6, with D tentatively TRBD1 (5 bases). The ends were cut back, 1 base at V and 9 bases at J, with 13 bases in the middle. The CDR3 contains 15 residues. CDR1 is MGHRA and CDR2 is YSYEKL in the germline V gene. The CDR3 is CASSQAGLTPSPLHF. The CDR3 DNA follows: TGCGCCAGCAGCCAAGCAGGGTTAACTCCTTCACCCCTCCACTTT.

V usage is TRBV4-3 and J usage is TRBJ2-5; 8 bases align to TRBD2. The CDR3 contains 15 residues. J gave up 4 bases and V 1 base, and 5 bases lay outside the gene matches. The germline V gene has CDR1 LGHNA and CDR2 YSLEER. CDR3 nucleotide sequence: TGCGCCAGCAGCCAAGCGGGGGGGCTAGGAGAGACCCAGTACTTC. Its translation is CASSQAGGLGETQYF.

This chain joins TRBV6-5 and TRBJ2-1, with D tentatively TRBD1 (6 bases). The CDR3 has 15 amino acids. The V end was cut by 5 bases, the J end by 3 bases, with 14 bases between. CDR1 is MNHEY and CDR2 is SVGAGI in the germline V gene. The DNA for the CDR3 is TGTGCCAGCAGTCGCCGACAGGATCTCTACAATGAGCAGTTCTTC. Protein: CASSRRQDLYNEQFF.